The 7 T cell receptor beta chains below come from one sample, sequenced in a study of human CD8 memory T cell subsets. Generation of TCR beta libraries used UMI-labeled 5' RACE. TCRdb re-called the 5' RACE reads and shows each CDR3 protein once, DNA omitted. Its table lists under 4,500 distinct CDR3 sequences. Sequences were obtained from CD8+ T cells from PBMCs. The source is a human donor in good health.

This clonotype is deemed medium-sized (0.01 to 0.1%) by its frequency. The J gene is TRBJ2-7, the V gene TRBV5-5; the TRBD1 assignment by TCRdb is unverifiable without DNA. Germline CDR1 reads SGHKS; CDR2 reads YYEKEE (reference sequence). The CDR3 consists of 16 residues. CDR3 sequence: CASSYGGSPSSYEQYF.

The rearrangement uses TRBV30 and TRBJ2-1. In germline, CDR1 is GTSNPN, CDR2 SVGIG (reference sequence). This CDR3 region has 11 residues. CDR3 amino acids: CAWSVGNEQFF.

The chain couples TRBV27 to TRBJ2-3. Germline loops: CDR1 MNHEY, CDR2 SMNVEV (reference sequence). This CDR3 spans 14 amino acids. CDR3 sequence: CASSFGSHSGTQYF.

By frequency, this clonotype is hyperexpanded. The chain recombines TRBV20-1 with TRBJ2-1. Germline V gene sequence: CDR1 DFQATT, CDR2 SNEGSKA (reference sequence). There are 15 residues in the CDR3. CDR3 protein: CSARDLGSSYNEQFF.

This clonotype is labeled medium-sized based on frequency. The rearrangement uses TRBV7-8 and TRBJ2-1; TCRdb's assignment of TRBD2 cannot be checked, as there is no DNA. Germline CDR1 is SGHVS and CDR2 is FQNEAQ. The CDR3 runs 15 residues. The CDR3 here is CASSPDFQSYNEQFF. Drawing the rest from reference TRBV7-8 and TRBJ2-1, the complete variable domain is GAGVSQSPRYKVAKRGQDVALRCDPISGHVSLFWYQQALGQGPEFLTYFQNEAQLDKSGLPSDRFFAERPEGSVSTLKIQRTQQEDSAVYLCASSPDFQSYNEQFFGPGTRLTVL.

The rearrangement links TRBV9 to TRBJ2-1; TCRdb gives TRBD2 as the D gene, but with no DNA this cannot be confirmed. CDR1 and CDR2 from the germline V gene are SGDLS and YYNGEE. The CDR3 covers 15 residues. The chain's CDR3 is CASSVRTSGYNEQFF. Using reference TRBV9 and TRBJ2-1 for the parts outside the CDR3, the full variable domain is DSGVTQTPKHLITATGQRVTLRCSPRSGDLSVYWYQQSLDQGLQFLIQYYNGEERAKGNILERFSAQQFPDLHSELNLSSLELGDSALYFCASSVRTSGYNEQFFGPGTRLTVL.

This chain uses TRBV11-2 with TRBJ1-2. This CDR3 is 14 amino acids long. Germline V gene lookup returns CDR1 SGHAT and CDR2 FQNNGV. The CDR3 sequence is CASSLSQANYGYTF.